Detailed here is one TCR beta chain. Its antigen is not known. A much larger clonotype is one base distant, so this may be a read error. At the DNA level, this CDR3 is encoded by other sequences in the same sample as well. Unsorted PBMC DNA went through sequencing on ten immunoSEQ deep assay plates. Measured with immunoSEQ multiplex PCR; TCRdb has only the in-frame clones, and not every one. The sample lists about half a million clones; roughly three quarters were seen once. Every one of the donors was a Caucasian adult that lived in Nashville, Tennessee. Unsorted samples used some 89 million PBMCs for genomic DNA. This specimen comes from a study of shared clonotypes between healthy human individuals. Findings of the study overall: Read depth was anticipated to influence clonotype sharing among donors.

This CDR3 contains 15 residues. From germline, CDR1 is SGHTA and CDR2 FQGNSA. The source of this sequence is a woman in her forties in good health. Some clones in this sample may be carry-over from other donors' samples. The V and J genes are TRBV7-2 and TRBJ2-5, with a possible D match to TRBD1 (6 bases). The J call may be mistaken, given a closer DNA end match to TRBJ2-7. The source material was PBMCs. DNA of the CDR3: TGTGCCAGCAGCCTACCCTCAGGGGTCTCCTACGAGCAGTACTTC. This sequence encodes CASSLPSGVSYEQYF.